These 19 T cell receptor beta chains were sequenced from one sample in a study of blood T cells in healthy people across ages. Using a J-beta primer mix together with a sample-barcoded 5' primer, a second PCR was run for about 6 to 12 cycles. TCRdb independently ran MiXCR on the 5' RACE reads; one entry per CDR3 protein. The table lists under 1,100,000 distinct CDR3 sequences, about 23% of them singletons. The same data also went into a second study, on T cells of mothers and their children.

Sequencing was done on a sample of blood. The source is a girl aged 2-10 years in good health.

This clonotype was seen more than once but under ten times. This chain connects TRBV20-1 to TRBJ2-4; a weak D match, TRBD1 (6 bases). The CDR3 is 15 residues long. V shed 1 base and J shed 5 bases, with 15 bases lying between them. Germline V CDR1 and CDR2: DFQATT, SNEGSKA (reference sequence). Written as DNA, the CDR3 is TGCAGTGCTAGAGGCCCTTTAGGGGGAGAAAACATTCAGTACTTC. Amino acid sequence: CSARGPLGGENIQYF.

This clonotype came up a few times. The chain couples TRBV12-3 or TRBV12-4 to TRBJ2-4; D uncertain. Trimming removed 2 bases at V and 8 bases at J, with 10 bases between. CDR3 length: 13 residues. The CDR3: CASSLPELDIQYF. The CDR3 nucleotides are TGTGCCAGCAGTTTACCGGAATTGGACATTCAGTACTTC.

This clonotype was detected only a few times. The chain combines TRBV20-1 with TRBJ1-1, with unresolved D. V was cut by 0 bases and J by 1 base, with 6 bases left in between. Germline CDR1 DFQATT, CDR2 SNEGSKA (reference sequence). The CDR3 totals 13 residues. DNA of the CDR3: TGCAGTGCTAGAGATTGGGGGAACACTGAAGCTTTCTTT. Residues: CSARDWGNTEAFF.

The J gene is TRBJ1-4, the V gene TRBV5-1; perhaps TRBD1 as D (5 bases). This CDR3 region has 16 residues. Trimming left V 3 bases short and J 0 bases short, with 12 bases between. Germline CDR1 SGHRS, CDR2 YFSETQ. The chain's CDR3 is CASSSGRTTTNEKLFF. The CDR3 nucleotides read TGCGCCAGCAGCTCGGGACGGACTACAACTAATGAAAAACTGTTTTTT.

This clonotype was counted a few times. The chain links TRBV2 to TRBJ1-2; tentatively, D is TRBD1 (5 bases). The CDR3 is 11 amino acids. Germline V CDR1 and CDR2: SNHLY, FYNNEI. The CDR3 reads CVTRELYGYTF. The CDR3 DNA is TGTGTAACCAGGGAGCTCTATGGCTACACCTTC.

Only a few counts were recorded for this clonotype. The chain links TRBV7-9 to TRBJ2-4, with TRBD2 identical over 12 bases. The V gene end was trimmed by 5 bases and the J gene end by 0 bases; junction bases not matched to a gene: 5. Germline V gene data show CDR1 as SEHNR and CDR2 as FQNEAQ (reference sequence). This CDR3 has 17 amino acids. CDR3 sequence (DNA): TGTGCCAGCAGCCTGACTAGCGGGGGAGTAGCCAAAAACATTCAGTACTTC. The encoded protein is CASSLTSGGVAKNIQYF.

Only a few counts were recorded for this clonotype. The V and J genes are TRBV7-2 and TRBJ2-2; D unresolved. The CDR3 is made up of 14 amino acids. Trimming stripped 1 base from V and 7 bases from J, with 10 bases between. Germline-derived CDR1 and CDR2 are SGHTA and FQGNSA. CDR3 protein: CASSLVSGIGELFF. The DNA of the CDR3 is TGTGCCAGCAGCTTAGTGTCTGGCATCGGGGAGCTGTTTTTT.

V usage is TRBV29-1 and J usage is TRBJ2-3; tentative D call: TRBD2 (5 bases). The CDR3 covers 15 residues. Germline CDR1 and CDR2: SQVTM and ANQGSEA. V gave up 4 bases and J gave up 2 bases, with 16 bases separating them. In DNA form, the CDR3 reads TGCAGCGTTGTGGGCGGGCAAGGATACACAGATACGCAGTATTTT. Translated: CSVVGGQGYTDTQYF.

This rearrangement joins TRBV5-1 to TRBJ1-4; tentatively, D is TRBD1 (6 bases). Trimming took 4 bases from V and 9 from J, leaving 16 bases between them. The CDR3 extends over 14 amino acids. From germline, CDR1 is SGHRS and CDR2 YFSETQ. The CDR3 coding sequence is TGCGCCAGCAGCGGGGGCGGGTTTCGTAAAAAACTGTTTTTT. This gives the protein CASSGGGFRKKLFF.

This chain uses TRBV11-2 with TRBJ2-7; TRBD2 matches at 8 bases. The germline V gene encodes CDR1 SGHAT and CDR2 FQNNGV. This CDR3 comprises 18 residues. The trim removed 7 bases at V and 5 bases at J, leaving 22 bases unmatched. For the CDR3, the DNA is TGTGCCAGCAAAAACCTTCTCTATGGTAGCGGGAAGGTCAACGAGCAGTACTTC. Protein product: CASKNLLYGSGKVNEQYF. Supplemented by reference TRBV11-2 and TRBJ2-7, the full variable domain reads EAGVAQSPRYKIIEKRQSVAFWCNPISGHATLYWYQQILGQGPKLLIQFQNNGVVDDSQLPKDRFSAERLKGVDSTLKIQPAKLEDSAVYLCASKNLLYGSGKVNEQYFGPGTRLTVT.

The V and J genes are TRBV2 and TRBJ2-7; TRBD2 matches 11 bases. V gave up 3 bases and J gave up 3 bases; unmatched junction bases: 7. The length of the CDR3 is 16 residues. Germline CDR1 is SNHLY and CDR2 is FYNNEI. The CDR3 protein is CASSDGSGRADYEQYF. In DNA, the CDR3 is TGTGCCAGCAGTGATGGTAGCGGGAGGGCGGACTACGAGCAGTACTTC.

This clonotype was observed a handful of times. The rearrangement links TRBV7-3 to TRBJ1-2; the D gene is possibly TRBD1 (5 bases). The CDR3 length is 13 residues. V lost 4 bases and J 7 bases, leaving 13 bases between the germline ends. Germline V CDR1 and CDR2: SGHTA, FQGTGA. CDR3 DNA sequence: TGTGCCAGCAGCTACCCGCGGGGGGGTGGCTACACCTTC. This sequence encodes CASSYPRGGGYTF.

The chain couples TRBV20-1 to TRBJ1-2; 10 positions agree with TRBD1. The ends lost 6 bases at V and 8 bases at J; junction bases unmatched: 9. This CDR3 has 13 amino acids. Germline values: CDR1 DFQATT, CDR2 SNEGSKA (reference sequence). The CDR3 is CSAFSGQGLGYTF. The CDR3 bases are TGCAGTGCATTTTCGGGACAGGGGCTCGGCTACACCTTC.

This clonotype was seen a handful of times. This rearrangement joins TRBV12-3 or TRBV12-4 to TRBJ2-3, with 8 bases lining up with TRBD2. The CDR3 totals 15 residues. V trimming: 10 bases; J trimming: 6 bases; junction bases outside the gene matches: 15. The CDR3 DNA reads TGTGCCATCTTCCGCCTACGGGAGGGCCGGGATACGCAGTATTTT. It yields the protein CAIFRLREGRDTQYF.

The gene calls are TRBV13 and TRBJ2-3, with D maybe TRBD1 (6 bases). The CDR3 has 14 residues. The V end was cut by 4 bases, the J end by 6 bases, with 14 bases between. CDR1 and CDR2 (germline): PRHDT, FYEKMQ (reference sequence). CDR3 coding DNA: TGTGCCAGCAGCTCAACAGGGACGGGGGATACGCAGTATTTT. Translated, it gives CASSSTGTGDTQYF. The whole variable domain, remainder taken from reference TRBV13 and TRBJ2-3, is AAGVIQSPRHLIKEKRETATLKCYPIPRHDTVYWYQQGPGQDPQFLISFYEKMQSDKGSIPDRFSAQQFSDYHSELNMSSLELGDSALYFCASSSTGTGDTQYFGPGTRLTVL.

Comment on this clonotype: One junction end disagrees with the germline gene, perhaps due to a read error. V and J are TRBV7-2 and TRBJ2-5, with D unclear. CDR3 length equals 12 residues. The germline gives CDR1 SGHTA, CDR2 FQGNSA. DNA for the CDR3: TGTGCCAGCAGCCACTACCAAGAGACCCGGTACTTC. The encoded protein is CASSHYQETRYF.

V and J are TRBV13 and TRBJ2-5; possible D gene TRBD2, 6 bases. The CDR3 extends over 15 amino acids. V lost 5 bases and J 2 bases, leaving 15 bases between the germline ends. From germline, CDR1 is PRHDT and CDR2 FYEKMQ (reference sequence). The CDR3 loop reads CASSNQVSGQETQYF. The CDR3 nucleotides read TGTGCCAGCAGCAACCAGGTCAGCGGGCAAGAGACCCAGTACTTC.

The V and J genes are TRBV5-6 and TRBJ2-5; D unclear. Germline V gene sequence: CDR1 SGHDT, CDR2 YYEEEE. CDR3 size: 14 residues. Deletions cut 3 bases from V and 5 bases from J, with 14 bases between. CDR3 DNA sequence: TGTGCCAGCAGCTCCCGGACGGCCCTGGAGACCCAGTACTTC. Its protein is CASSSRTALETQYF.

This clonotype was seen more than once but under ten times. CDR3 loop: CASSVQGYEQFF. CDR3 bases: TGTGCCAGCAGCGTACAGGGGTATGAGCAGTTCTTC. The V gene is TRBV7-3, the J gene TRBJ2-5; 7 bases match TRBD1. The last part of the DNA fits TRBJ2-1 better; the J call may be wrong. CDR1 SGHTA and CDR2 FQGTGA come from the germline V gene. This CDR3 contains 12 residues.